This T cell receptor (beta chain) was identified during a study of CD8 T cells in ankylosing spondylitis. General study findings and limits: Certain motif variants had earlier appeared in reactive arthritis synovial fluid and blood. Within peripheral blood, clones linked to disease were CD8+ and relatively rare. The clones that were linked to disease were reported to be significantly enriched in matched synovial fluid samples from ankylosing spondylitis patients.

Per the germline V gene, CDR1 is ENHRY and CDR2 is SYGVKD. V was clipped by 6 bases and J by 6 bases; unmatched bases: 8. This CDR3 comprises 14 residues. This clonotype was seen at least ten times. Its specificity is unknown. Quantitative 5'-RACE with molecular barcodes generated TCR beta libraries. TCRdb ran MiXCR on the 5' RACE reads and lists one entry per CDR3 protein. The table records about 130,000 distinct CDR3 sequences, 12% to 15% of them present only once. Input material: blood, either unsorted or a sorted T cell fraction (not recorded which). This chain joins TRBV10-3 and TRBJ1-5, with 7 bases aligning to TRBD1. This receptor was taken from a female donor with ankylosing spondylitis or in good health (not recorded which). CDR3 DNA: TGTGCCATCAGGAGGGACAGTCCAAGTCAGCCCCAGCATTTT. Translating it yields CAIRRDSPSQPQHF.